The clone carrying this TCR beta chain was seen at least ten times. Its antigen is unidentified. This entry is derived from a study of blood T cells in healthy people across ages. Turning to the study itself: Using template switching, researchers captured about one barcoded beta molecule for each two T cells.

The V gene's germline CDR1 is MNHNY and CDR2 SVGAGI (reference sequence). This CDR3 has 15 amino acids. V shed 5 bases and J shed 2 bases, with 13 bases lying between them. Primed by a sample-barcoded 5' primer and a J-beta primer mix, a second PCR proceeded for roughly 6 to 12 cycles. A 12-random-nucleotide template-switch adaptor tagged each cDNA molecule. A single record per CDR3 protein comes from TCRdb applying MiXCR to the 5' RACE reads. Of roughly 640,000 distinct CDR3 sequences listed, about 30% are singletons. Study conclusions and caveats: Unsorted PBMC material precluded a definitive naive versus antigen-experienced comparison.

The sequenced sample consisted of blood. The chain uses TRBV6-6 and TRBJ1-5, with a possible D match to TRBD1 (6 bases). This clonotype originated in a woman older than 75 in good health. CDR3 coding DNA: TGTGCCAGCAGTCACGACAGGCGCGGCAATCAGCCCCAGCATTTT. Translation gives CASSHDRRGNQPQHF.